The next 7 T cell receptor beta chains were all read from a single sample in a study of chemoradiotherapy in HPV16-positive cancers (dated 2022 in TCRdb). Library construction relied on the immunoSEQ multiplex PCR assay. Not all clones reach the TCRdb copy of this immuneACCESS table, which keeps in-frame sequences only. Checked studies attribute under half of the gap to unresolved V genes and leave the rest unexplained. The sample yields 10,000 to 15,000 clones; about three quarters were counted once. The ten largest make up around 0.94% of the sample. The biological material was taken from a patient who underwent chemoradiotherapy. Receptors originate from a human donor with HPV-associated anogenital cancer.

The V gene is TRBV5-1, the J gene TRBJ2-6; D remains ambiguous. V was clipped by 5 bases and J by 0 bases, with 12 bases between them. CDR1 is SGHRS, CDR2 YFSETQ, per germline. The CDR3 extends over 16 amino acids. This CDR3 is CASRLSMVSGANVLTF. Written as DNA, the CDR3 is TGCGCCAGCAGATTATCCATGGTCTCTGGGGCCAACGTCCTGACTTTC.

The CDR3 DNA reads TGTGCCAGCAGCCGACGGACGGTGGGCGAGCAGTACTTC. As protein: CASSRRTVGEQYF. The rearrangement uses TRBV6-5 and TRBJ2-7; no clear D. From germline, CDR1 is MNHEY and CDR2 SVGAGI. The CDR3 has 13 residues. Trimming removed 6 bases at V and 6 bases at J, with 15 bases between.

CDR3 coding DNA: TGTGCCAGCAGCCAGCTAGGGGAATCGCTAAGCACAGATACGCAGTATTTT. Protein sequence: CASSQLGESLSTDTQYF. The V call is TRBV4-2, the J call TRBJ2-3; weak D call: TRBD1 (5 bases). V was pared by 3 bases and J by 0 bases, with 16 bases between. The CDR3 consists of 17 residues. Germline lookup yields CDR1 LGHNA and CDR2 YNFKEQ.

V gene TRBV7-2 combines with J gene TRBJ2-7, with 8 nucleotides matching TRBD2. The CDR3 sequence is 13 residues long. After removal of 5 bases from V and 8 bases from J, the junction contained 8 bases not matched to a gene. Germline V gene data show CDR1 as SGHTA and CDR2 as FQGNSA. The CDR3 here is CASSLGGDKKQYF. The CDR3 nucleotides read TGTGCCAGCAGCCTCGGGGGGGATAAGAAGCAGTACTTC.

The CDR3 DNA follows: TGCGCCAGCAGCAGGGGACAGGGGGACTACGAGCAGTACTTC. This encodes CASSRGQGDYEQYF. This sequence joins TRBV5-1 and TRBJ2-7; 11 bases line up with TRBD1. V was clipped by 4 bases and J by 3 bases; unmatched bases: 3. The CDR3 runs 14 residues. Per germline, CDR1 SGHRS and CDR2 YFSETQ. The whole variable domain, filled in from reference TRBV5-1 and TRBJ2-7, reads KAGVTQTPRYLIKTRGQQVTLSCSPISGHRSVSWYQQTPGQGLQFLFEYFSETQRNKGNFPGRFSGRQFSNSRSEMNVSTLELGDSALYLCASSRGQGDYEQYFGPGTRLTVT.

This clone was observed a handful of times. The chain uses TRBV7-2 and TRBJ2-7; no firm D call. Trimming removed 4 bases at V and 3 bases at J, with 4 bases between. CDR3 length equals 11 residues. Germline V gives CDR1 SGHTA, CDR2 FQGNSA. The CDR3 loop reads CASSSHYEQYF. CDR3 bases: TGTGCCAGCAGCTCCCACTACGAGCAGTACTTC.

This chain joins TRBV6-1 and TRBJ1-5; D is possibly TRBD1 (6 bases). V was shortened by 5 bases and J by 7 bases, with 12 bases between the two germline ends. The V gene's germline CDR1 is MNHNS and CDR2 SASEGT. The CDR3 spans 13 residues. CDR3 DNA: TGTGCCAGCAGTTCAACGACAGGCCAGCCCCAGCATTTT. This translates into CASSSTTGQPQHF.